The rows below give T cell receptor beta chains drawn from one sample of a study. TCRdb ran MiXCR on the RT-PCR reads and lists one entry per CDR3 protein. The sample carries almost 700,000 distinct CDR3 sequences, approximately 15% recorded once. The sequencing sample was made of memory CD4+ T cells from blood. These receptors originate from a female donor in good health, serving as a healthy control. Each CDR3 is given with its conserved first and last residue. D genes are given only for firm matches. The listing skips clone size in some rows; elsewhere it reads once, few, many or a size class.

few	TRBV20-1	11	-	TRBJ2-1	TGCAGTCCAACGGGATGGGGTGAGCAGTTCTTC	CSPTGWGEQFF
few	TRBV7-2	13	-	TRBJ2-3	TGTGCCAGCAGCTTAGCCCAGGGTTATACGCAGTATTTT	CASSLAQGYTQYF
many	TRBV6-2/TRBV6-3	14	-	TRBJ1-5	TGTGCCAGCAGTTACAGGACAGCGAATCAGCCCCAGCATTTT	CASSYRTANQPQHF
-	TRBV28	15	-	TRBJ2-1	TGTGCCAGCAGTTCTTGGACAAGAACCGTCAATGAGCAGTTCTTC	CASSSWTRTVNEQFF
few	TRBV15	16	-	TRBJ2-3	TGTGCCACCAGCAGGAGTGGACAGAAAAACACAGATACGCAGTATTTT	CATSRSGQKNTDTQYF
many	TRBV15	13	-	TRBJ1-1	TGTGCCACCAGCTCCCGAGGCAGCCTTGAAGCTTTCTTT	CATSSRGSLEAFF
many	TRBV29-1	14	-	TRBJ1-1	TGCAGCGTTGAAGATCGAGGCAAAAACACTGAAGCTTTCTTT	CSVEDRGKNTEAFF
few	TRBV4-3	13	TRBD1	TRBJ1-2	TGCGCCAGCAGCCAGGGACAGAAGTCTGGCTACACCTTC	CASSQGQKSGYTF
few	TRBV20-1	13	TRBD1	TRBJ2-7	TGCAGTGCTAGTCCTGGACAGGGGGACGAGCAGTACTTC	CSASPGQGDEQYF
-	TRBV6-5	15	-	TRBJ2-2	TGTGCCAGCAACATCAAAGACAGTAACACCGGGGAGCTGTTTTTT	CASNIKDSNTGELFF
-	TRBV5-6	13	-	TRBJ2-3	TGTGCCAGCAGCCGGCCACACGGAGATACGCAGTATTTT	CASSRPHGDTQYF
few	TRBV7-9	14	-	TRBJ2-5	TGTGCCAGCAGCTTTTGGGACGGGCAAGAGACCCAGTACTTC	CASSFWDGQETQYF
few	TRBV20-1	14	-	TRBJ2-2	TGCAGTGCCCGCGCGATGAGTGGCACCGGGGAGCTGTTTTTT	CSARAMSGTGELFF
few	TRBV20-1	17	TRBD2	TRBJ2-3	TGCAGTGCTAGATCCCCGCCTGGGAGCGGGAGTACAGATACGCAGTATTTT	CSARSPPGSGSTDTQYF
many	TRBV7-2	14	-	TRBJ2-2	TGTGCCAGCAGCTTGGGTCTGGGGTCCGGGGAGCTGTTTTTT	CASSLGLGSGELFF
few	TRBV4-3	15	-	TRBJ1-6	TGCGCCAGCAGCCAAGATGGGCTGGGGGGTTCACCCCTCCACTTT	CASSQDGLGGSPLHF
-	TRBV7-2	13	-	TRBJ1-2	TGTGCCAGCAGCCCGGGGGGGGTGGGAGGCTACACCTTC	CASSPGGVGGYTF
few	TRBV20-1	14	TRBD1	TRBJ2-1	TGCAGTGCTAGACGGCGACAGGGGCACGATGAGCAGTTCTTC	CSARRRQGHDEQFF
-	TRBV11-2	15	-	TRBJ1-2	TGTGCCAGCAGCTTAGCCAGCCTAACTAACTATGGCTACACCTTC	CASSLASLTNYGYTF
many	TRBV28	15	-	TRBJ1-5	TGTGCCAGCAGTTTGGGCATGCGGGCGGATCAGCCCCAGCATTTT	CASSLGMRADQPQHF
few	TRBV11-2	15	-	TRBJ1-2	TGTGCCAGCAGCTCCAGGGCCCAGGGGAACTATGGCTACACCTTC	CASSSRAQGNYGYTF
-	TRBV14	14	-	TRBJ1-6	TGTGCCAGCAGCCAAGTCGGGGTTGGTTCACCCCTCCACTTT	CASSQVGVGSPLHF
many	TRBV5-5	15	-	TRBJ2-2	TGTGCCAGCAGCTTGGGTCCCCAGCTCACCGGGGAGCTGTTTTTT	CASSLGPQLTGELFF
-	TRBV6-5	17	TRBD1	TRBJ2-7	TGTGCCAGCAGTTACTCAGGGCAGGGGGCGAGAATCTACGAGCAGTACTTC	CASSYSGQGARIYEQYF
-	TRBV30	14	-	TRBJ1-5	TGTGCCTGGAGCCTTGGACCAAGCAATCAGCCCCAGCATTTT	CAWSLGPSNQPQHF
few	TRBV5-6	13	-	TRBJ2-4	TGTGCCAGCAAAAGAAGGTTCAAAAACATTCAGTACTTC	CASKRRFKNIQYF
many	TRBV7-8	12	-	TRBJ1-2	TGTGCCAGCAGCTTAGGGGGGGGCGGCTACACCTTC	CASSLGGGGYTF
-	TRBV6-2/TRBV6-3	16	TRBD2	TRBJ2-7	TGTGCCAGCAGTTACCCTAGGACTAGCGGGAATTACGAGCAGTACTTC	CASSYPRTSGNYEQYF
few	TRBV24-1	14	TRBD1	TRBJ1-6	TGTGCCACCAGTGACGGACAGGGACTATCACCCCTCCACTTT	CATSDGQGLSPLHF
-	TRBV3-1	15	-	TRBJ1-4	TGTGCCAGCAGCCGTACTTCGGGGGCGAGAGAAAAACTGTTTTTT	CASSRTSGAREKLFF
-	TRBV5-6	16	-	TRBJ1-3	TGTGCCAGCAGCTCTTCAGTGGGGACTTCTGGAAACACCATATATTTT	CASSSSVGTSGNTIYF
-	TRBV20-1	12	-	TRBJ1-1	TGCAGTGCTTCCCGGGGGCGACCCGAAGCTTTCTTT	CSASRGRPEAFF
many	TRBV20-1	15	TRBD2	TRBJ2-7	TGCAGTGCTAGGAAAGGGACTAGCGGTCCCTACGAGCAGTACTTC	CSARKGTSGPYEQYF
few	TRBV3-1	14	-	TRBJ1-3	TGTGCCAGCAGTCCTCAGAGACAAGGAAACACCATATATTTT	CASSPQRQGNTIYF
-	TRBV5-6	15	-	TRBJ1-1	TGTGCCAGCAGCCACATACAGACACCTTGGAGTGAAGCTTTCTTT	CASSHIQTPWSEAFF
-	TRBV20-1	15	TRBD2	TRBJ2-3	TGCAGTGCACGTGCCGGGACTAGCGGCACAGATACGCAGTATTTT	CSARAGTSGTDTQYF
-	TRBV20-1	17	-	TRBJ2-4	TGCAGTGCTAGAAATCTCCGGGACACCCTAGCCAAAAACATTCAGTACTTC	CSARNLRDTLAKNIQYF
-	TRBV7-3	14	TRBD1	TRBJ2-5	TGTGCCAGCAGCAAGGACAGGGCAGCGGGGACCCAGTACTTC	CASSKDRAAGTQYF
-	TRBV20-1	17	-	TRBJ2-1	TGCAGTGCCCAAACCACCTCCGGGGAGACCGCCTACAATGAGCAGTTCTTC	CSAQTTSGETAYNEQFF